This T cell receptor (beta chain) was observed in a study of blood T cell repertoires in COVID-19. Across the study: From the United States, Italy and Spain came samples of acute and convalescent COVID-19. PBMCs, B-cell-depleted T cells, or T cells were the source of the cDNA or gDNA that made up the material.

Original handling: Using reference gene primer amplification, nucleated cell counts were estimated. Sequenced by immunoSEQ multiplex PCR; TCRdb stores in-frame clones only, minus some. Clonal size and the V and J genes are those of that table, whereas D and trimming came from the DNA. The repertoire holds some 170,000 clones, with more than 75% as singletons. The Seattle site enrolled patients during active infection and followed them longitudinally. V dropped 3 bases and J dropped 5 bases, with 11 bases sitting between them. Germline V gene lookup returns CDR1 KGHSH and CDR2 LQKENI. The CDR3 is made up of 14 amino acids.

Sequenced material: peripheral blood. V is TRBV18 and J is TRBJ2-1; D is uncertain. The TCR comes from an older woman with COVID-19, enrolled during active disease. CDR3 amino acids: CASSPGSPHNEQFF. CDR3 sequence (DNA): TGTGCCAGCTCACCCGGTTCACCACACAATGAGCAGTTCTTC.